The clone carrying this TCR beta chain was recorded a few times. Its specificity is not known. This entry belongs to a study of blood T cells in healthy people across ages. The length of the CDR3 is 15 residues. In germline, CDR1 is MNHNY, CDR2 SVGAGI (reference sequence). A J-beta primer mix and a sample-barcoded 5' primer were used in a second PCR of roughly 7 to 12 cycles. TCRdb analysed the 5' RACE reads with MiXCR anew, one entry per CDR3 protein. The sample includes approximately 690,000 distinct CDR3 sequences, over 40% of them seen just once. General study points: While age rose, TCR beta diversity per million T cells dropped in a roughly linear way. In the absence of known donor CMV status, changes in expanded clonotypes were possibly confounded.

The sequencing sample was made of blood. The TCR sequence derives from an elderly man in good health. The V and J genes are TRBV6-6 and TRBJ2-5; D is undetermined. The J call may be wrong; the DNA end is better matched by TRBJ2-7. CDR3 protein: CASNPTAPKEDEQYF. As DNA, the CDR3 is TGTGCCAGCAACCCCACGGCCCCCAAGGAAGACGAGCAGTACTTC.